Given below is one T cell receptor (beta chain) in context. Cells designated naive CD8 were CD45RO-negative and were positively selected for CCR7, with terminally differentiated effector memory CD45RA+ cells excluded. After removal of 0 bases from V and 5 bases from J, the junction contained 6 bases not matched to a gene. This CDR3 spans 16 amino acids. Germline CDR1 and CDR2: SGHRS and YFSETQ. This record belongs to a study of shared clonotypes between healthy human individuals. For sorted subsets, approximately 0.2 ug DNA per replicate equaled about 30,000 T cell genomes. The method was immunoSEQ multiplex PCR; TCRdb's version includes in-frame clones alone and lacks a portion of them. The table lists 1.5 million to 2.5 million clones, just under 95% of them singletons.

This chain links TRBV5-1 with TRBJ2-1; 9 nucleotides agree with TRBD2. Material: naive CD8+ T cells sorted from blood. The receptor was derived from a man aged 18 to 29 in good health. DNA of the CDR3: TGCGCCAGCAGCTTGGCACTAGCGGGTGTCCACAATGAGCAGTTCTTC. The encoded protein is CASSLALAGVHNEQFF.